The 28 T cell receptor beta chains reported below all come from one sample, sequenced in a study of blood T cells in healthy people across ages (dated by TCRdb to the mid-2010s). The library was made by 5' RACE. The data were produced on an Illumina HiSeq 2500. A second PCR of about 7 to 12 cycles was performed with a sample-barcoded 5' primer and a J-beta primer mix. Starting from the raw public reads, TCRdb applied fastp trimming at Q25, assembled clones with MiXCR and retained in-frame beta chains. Merged by CDR3 protein, the rows form single entries marked with the most common genes and DNA. Recorded for this sample are about 1,000,000 distinct CDR3 sequences; 35% to 55% of them occurred a single time. Under 20% of the sample is held by the ten biggest clonotypes. The source material was blood. These receptors were collected from a woman aged 55-70 years in good health.

This clonotype was observed a handful of times. The chain couples TRBV7-3 to TRBJ2-7; unclear D gene. V gave up 0 bases and J gave up 2 bases, with 14 bases separating them. This CDR3 region has 16 residues. Germline V gives CDR1 SGHTA, CDR2 FQGTGA. The CDR3 DNA is TGTGCCAGCAGCTTAACTGGGTCCTCATATACCTACGAGCAGTACTTC. Amino acid sequence: CASSLTGSSYTYEQYF.

V is TRBV6-5 and J is TRBJ2-7; possibly TRBD1 for D (5 bases). Near its end, the DNA agrees better with TRBJ2-5, so the J call may be wrong. Germline V gene data show CDR1 as MNHEY and CDR2 as SVGAGI. There are 14 residues in the CDR3. CDR3: CASSYLGGAETQYF. The CDR3 DNA follows: TGTGCCAGCAGTTACCTTGGTGGGGCGGAGACCCAGTACTTC.

This clonotype was picked up a small number of times. The chain uses TRBV4-2 and TRBJ2-7; possible D gene TRBD2, 5 bases. The CDR3 is made up of 19 amino acids. V gave up 5 bases and J gave up 4 bases, with 30 bases separating them. Germline V gene sequence: CDR1 LGHNA, CDR2 YNFKEQ. This chain's CDR3 is CASSESSAASSLLVYEQYF. CDR3 sequence (DNA): TGTGCCAGCAGCGAGAGCTCAGCAGCTAGCTCACTCCTAGTTTACGAGCAGTACTTC.

Comment on this clonotype: The junction and the germline gene differ at one end; a read error may be behind it. This chain connects TRBV20-1 to TRBJ2-2, with 7 bases lining up with TRBD2. Germline V gene lookup returns CDR1 DFQATT and CDR2 SNEGSKA (reference sequence). The CDR3 sequence is 15 residues long. CDR3 residues: CSAGEGRARTGELFF. The CDR3 DNA follows: TGCAGTGCTGGAGAGGGGAGGGCACGGACCGGGGAGCTGTTTTTT.

This clonotype has only a few counts. The chain's CDR3 is CASSLAVRASASTEAFF. The DNA for the CDR3 is TGTGCCAGCAGCTTAGCGGTGAGGGCTAGCGCGTCCACTGAAGCTTTCTTT. V and J are TRBV7-2 and TRBJ1-1, with D hard to call. Germline values: CDR1 SGHTA, CDR2 FQGNSA. Trimming shortened V by 0 bases and J by 4 bases, and 18 bases separated the two germline ends. The CDR3 is made up of 17 amino acids. The entire variable domain, with the rest obtained from reference TRBV7-2 and TRBJ1-1, is as follows: GAGVSQSPSNKVTEKGKDVELRCDPISGHTALYWYRQSLGQGLEFLIYFQGNSAPDKSGLPSDRFSAERTGGSVSTLTIQRTQQEDSAVYLCASSLAVRASASTEAFFGQGTRLTVV.

A few counts support this clonotype. The chain combines TRBV11-2 with TRBJ2-7; TRBD2 matches at 9 bases. The CDR3 is made up of 19 amino acids. V was pared by 6 bases and J by 0 bases, with 18 bases of the junction left unmatched. Germline V lookup: CDR1 SGHAT, CDR2 FQNNGV. CDR3 coding DNA: TGTGCCAGCAGTTTAAACCCCAGTGCGGGAGGGATTTCCTCCTACGAGCAGTACTTC. This codes for CASSLNPSAGGISSYEQYF. Full variable domain (missing parts from reference TRBV11-2 and TRBJ2-7): EAGVAQSPRYKIIEKRQSVAFWCNPISGHATLYWYQQILGQGPKLLIQFQNNGVVDDSQLPKDRFSAERLKGVDSTLKIQPAKLEDSAVYLCASSLNPSAGGISSYEQYFGPGTRLTVT.

The chain is built from TRBV6-1 and TRBJ1-5; 9 bases fit TRBD1. Germline CDR1 reads MNHNS; CDR2 reads SASEGT. The J segment lost 2 bases and the V segment lost 0 bases, leaving 8 bases of the junction unmatched. The CDR3 covers 18 residues. The CDR3 here is CASSEARTGDVGNQPQHF. CDR3 DNA: TGTGCCAGCAGTGAAGCGAGGACAGGGGACGTCGGCAATCAGCCCCAGCATTTT.

The V gene is TRBV20-1, the J gene TRBJ2-5; the match to TRBD1 covers 7 bases. Germline CDR1 DFQATT, CDR2 SNEGSKA (reference sequence). J gave up 4 bases and V 7 bases, and 9 bases lay outside the gene matches. CDR3 size: 13 residues. CDR3 in DNA: TGCAGTGTTCCAAAGCCAGGGGGAGAGACCCAGTACTTC. Its protein product is CSVPKPGGETQYF.

The chain uses TRBV7-2 and TRBJ2-2; weak D call: TRBD1 (5 bases). This CDR3 has 14 amino acids. The V end was cut by 0 bases, the J end by 4 bases, with 6 bases between. Germline CDR1 reads SGHTA; CDR2 reads FQGNSA. The CDR3 DNA reads as TGTGCCAGCAGCTTAGCGCAGGGCACCGGGGAGCTGTTTTTT. It yields the protein CASSLAQGTGELFF.

The sample holds one count of this clonotype. The chain carries TRBV20-1 and TRBJ2-5; possibly TRBD2 for D (6 bases). Germline V gene lookup returns CDR1 DFQATT and CDR2 SNEGSKA (reference sequence). The CDR3 loop spans 13 amino acids. The V gene lost 3 bases and the J gene lost 1 base, with 9 bases spanning the gap. The CDR3 is CSASGRGQETQYF. In DNA, the CDR3 is TGCAGTGCTAGCGGGAGAGGCCAAGAGACCCAGTACTTC.

The chain combines TRBV20-1 with TRBJ2-7; either TRBD1 or TRBD2 may supply D (5 bases each). The V end lost 6 bases, the J end lost 2 bases, and 11 bases lay between the germline ends. The length of the CDR3 is 12 residues. CDR1 DFQATT and CDR2 SNEGSKA come from the germline V gene (reference sequence). The DNA of the CDR3 is TGCAGTGCCCCGACGGGGCCCTACGAGCAGTACTTC. Its protein product is CSAPTGPYEQYF.

In this sample, this clonotype turned up once. The V and J genes are TRBV3-1 and TRBJ2-1; D remains ambiguous. The assigned J gene may be wrong: the sequence end matches TRBJ2-7 better. The CDR3 extends over 14 amino acids. Germline V gene data show CDR1 as LGHDT and CDR2 as YNNKEL (reference sequence). The CDR3 nucleotides are TGTGCCAGCAGCCAAAGCCTCCTTAACTACGAGCAGTACTTC. This translates into CASSQSLLNYEQYF.

V and J are TRBV27 and TRBJ2-7; TRBD2 agrees at 8 bases. The CDR3 totals 15 residues. Losses at the gene ends were 4 bases for V and 2 bases for J; bases not matched to a gene: 7. Germline values: CDR1 MNHEY, CDR2 SMNVEV (reference sequence). CDR3 region: CASSSSGTSTYEQYF. In DNA, the CDR3 is TGTGCCAGCAGTTCATCCGGGACTAGTACCTACGAGCAGTACTTC.

This clonotype was seen at least ten times. V gene TRBV2 combines with J gene TRBJ2-7, with D possibly being TRBD1 (6 bases). Germline loops: CDR1 SNHLY, CDR2 FYNNEI. V lost 7 bases, J lost 0 bases, and 16 bases lay in between. The CDR3 loop spans 15 amino acids. This CDR3 is CASTESRGVSYEQYF. The CDR3 bases are TGTGCCAGCACCGAGTCCAGGGGCGTCTCCTACGAGCAGTACTTC.

The chain carries TRBV27 and TRBJ2-7; 7 bases agree with TRBD2. The V and J ends lost 0 bases and 6 bases, in that order; junction bases with no gene match: 11. Germline V gene data show CDR1 as MNHEY and CDR2 as SMNVEV (reference sequence). This CDR3 is 16 amino acids long. CDR3 region: CASSLSWGTISREQYF. As DNA, the CDR3 is TGTGCCAGCAGTTTATCGTGGGGGACTATTTCTCGCGAGCAGTACTTC.

V and J are TRBV5-1 and TRBJ2-7, with TRBD2 matching over 10 bases. The J call may be incorrect, as the DNA end agrees better with TRBJ2-5. Germline V gene lookup returns CDR1 SGHRS and CDR2 YFSETQ. The CDR3 covers 16 residues. The CDR3 reads CASSLHLAGVGETQYF. In DNA, the CDR3 is TGCGCCAGCAGCTTGCACCTAGCGGGAGTGGGGGAGACCCAGTACTTC.

To note about this clonotype: A much larger clone differs from this one at a single base, so this may be a read error. This rearrangement joins TRBV5-1 to TRBJ2-7; unclear D gene. V was shortened by 3 bases and J by 7 bases, with 11 bases between the two germline ends. The CDR3 consists of 12 residues. The V gene's germline CDR1 is SGHRS and CDR2 YFSETQ. The CDR3 loop reads CASSSGRVEQYF. CDR3 bases: TGCGCCAGCAGCTCCGGACGGGTGGAGCAGTACTTC.

The CDR3 protein is CSDPRQRAWETQYF. The CDR3 DNA reads TGCAGTGACCCCAGACAGCGTGCGTGGGAGACCCAGTACTTC. V and J are TRBV20-1 and TRBJ2-7; tentatively, D is TRBD1 (5 bases). Near its end, the DNA agrees better with TRBJ2-5, so the J call may be wrong. This CDR3 contains 14 residues. Germline V gives CDR1 DFQATT, CDR2 SNEGSKA (reference sequence).

In its sample, this clonotype was seen a few times. V gene TRBV21-1 combines with J gene TRBJ2-3. TRBV21-1 is a listed pseudogene. The CDR3 consists of 15 residues. The chain's CDR3 is CASSRMERTTDTQYF. As DNA, the CDR3 is TGTGCCAGCAGCCGAATGGAGCGCACCACAGATACGCAGTATTTT.

The V call is TRBV27, the J call TRBJ2-1, with D unclear. The CDR3 is 13 residues long. Germline CDR1 and CDR2: MNHEY and SMNVEV (reference sequence). V lost 7 bases and J 8 bases, leaving 15 bases between the germline ends. The CDR3 nucleotides are TGTGCCAGCATTTTCGCAAGACGATATGAGCAGTTCTTC. Protein product: CASIFARRYEQFF.

This clonotype was seen more than once but under ten times. J is TRBJ2-3 and V is TRBV12-3 or TRBV12-4, with 8 bases aligning to TRBD2. This CDR3 has 15 amino acids. Trimming took 3 bases from V and 4 from J; bases not matched to a gene: 6. The CDR3 nucleotides read TGTGCCAGCAGTTTGCTGGCGCGGGAGGCAGATACGCAGTATTTT. Translation: CASSLLAREADTQYF.

V and J are TRBV20-1 and TRBJ2-5; 7 positions match TRBD2. CDR1 is DFQATT and CDR2 is SNEGSKA in the germline V gene (reference sequence). Losses at the gene ends were 6 bases for V and 2 bases for J; bases not matched to a gene: 6. The CDR3 consists of 13 residues. The CDR3 DNA reads as TGCAGTGCGCGGGGAGGGGAACAAGAGACCCAGTACTTC. Amino acid sequence: CSARGGEQETQYF.

This clonotype was observed many times. The junction departs from germline at one end; a sequencing error may be responsible. The genes are TRBV20-1 and TRBJ2-3, with 8 bases aligning to TRBD1. CDR3 length equals 14 residues. Per the germline V gene, CDR1 is DFQATT and CDR2 is SNEGSKA (reference sequence). The CDR3 protein is CSALGQGSTATQYF. CDR3 sequence (DNA): TGCAGTGCGCTTGGACAGGGTTCCACAGCTACGCAGTATTTT.

The chain links TRBV10-3 to TRBJ2-2, with TRBD2 identical over 10 bases. The CDR3 consists of 17 residues. The V segment lost 6 bases and the J segment 0 bases; nucleotides outside the gene matches: 7. Germline CDR1 ENHRY, CDR2 SYGVKD. Here the CDR3 reads CAIRAGGNIANTGELFF. CDR3 nucleotide sequence: TGTGCCATCAGAGCGGGAGGGAACATCGCGAACACCGGGGAGCTGTTTTTT.

This chain joins TRBV6-1 and TRBJ1-2; no clear D gene. The V gene's germline CDR1 is MNHNS and CDR2 SASEGT. V was shortened by 0 bases and J by 2 bases, with 10 bases between the two germline ends. This CDR3 is built from 15 residues. The CDR3: CASSEAGDTNYGYTF. The CDR3 DNA follows: TGTGCCAGCAGTGAAGCAGGCGACACCAACTATGGCTACACCTTC.

The chain links TRBV7-9 to TRBJ1-2; no clear D gene. The V gene lost 1 base and the J gene lost 4 bases, with 7 bases spanning the gap. This CDR3 has 13 amino acids. Germline assignment: CDR1 SEHNR and CDR2 FQNEAQ (reference sequence). CDR3 nucleotides: TGTGCCAGCAGCTTAGGAGCATTCTATGGCTACACCTTC. It translates to CASSLGAFYGYTF.

This clonotype has just a few counts. V and J are TRBV27 and TRBJ2-1; TRBD2 aligns across 7 bases. After removal of 5 bases from V and 11 bases from J, the junction contained 6 bases not matched to a gene. Germline lookup yields CDR1 MNHEY and CDR2 SMNVEV (reference sequence). The CDR3 extends over 12 amino acids. DNA for the CDR3: TGTGCCAGCAGTCCCCCAGCGGGGCAGCAGTTCTTC. Translation gives CASSPPAGQQFF.

Concerning this clonotype: Its ends do not fully match the called genes, so a read error is possible. This rearrangement joins TRBV6-6 to TRBJ1-5; 11 bases align to TRBD1. This CDR3 contains 13 residues. Germline V gene sequence: CDR1 MNHNY, CDR2 SVGAGI (reference sequence). CDR3 protein: CASTGQGAQLQHF. The CDR3 bases are TGTGCCAGCACAGGACAGGGGGCTCAGCTCCAGCATTTT.